This T cell receptor beta chain originates from a study of lymphopenia after photon versus proton radiotherapy. Study results and caveats: Photon-treated patients lost naive T cells and TCR diversity; proton-treated stayed stable. Survival link was tested only in deceased patients; proton benefit remains a possibility.

V lost 2 bases and J 4 bases, leaving 11 bases between the germline ends. The length of the CDR3 is 14 residues. Germline loops: CDR1 ENHRY, CDR2 SYGVKD. The method was immunoSEQ multiplex PCR; TCRdb's version includes in-frame clones alone and lacks a portion of them. The repertoire holds some 30,000 clones, approximately 95% seen once, with around 0.67% in the top ten. Details on this clone: As yet, its antigen is unknown.

The sequence was collected from a woman aged 45-65 years with cholangiocarcinoma. Specimen: peripheral blood, collected from a patient treated with photon-based radiotherapy. V is TRBV10-3 and J is TRBJ2-5; possible D gene TRBD1, 5 bases. CDR3 in amino acids: CAISEGRGGETQYF. CDR3 DNA: TGTGCCATCAGTGAGGGTAGGGGCGGAGAGACCCAGTACTTC.